A single sample is the source of the 6 T cell receptor beta chains below, sequenced in a study of cytomegalovirus exposure and HLA in healthy donors. PCR used 60 Vbeta primers and 13 Jbeta primers. Generated by immunoSEQ multiplex PCR, the TCRdb table keeps only in-frame clones and is missing some. The data hold 150,000 to 200,000 clones, with roughly 80% observed a single time. The source material was PBMCs. The receptors stem from a man aged 18 to 30 in good health and CMV-seropositive.

The rearrangement links TRBV19 to TRBJ2-7; tentatively, D is TRBD1 (6 bases). CDR1 and CDR2 from the germline V gene are LNHDA and SQIVND (reference sequence). Between the trimmed V and J ends, which lost 4 bases and 5 bases, there was a span of 21 bases. The CDR3 totals 16 residues. The CDR3 coding sequence is TGTGCCAGTAGTAACGGGCGGCAGGGGACACCCCACGAGCAGTACTTC. Its protein is CASSNGRQGTPHEQYF. Together with reference TRBV19 and TRBJ2-7, the CDR3 gives the full variable domain: DGGITQSPKYLFRKEGQNVTLSCEQNLNHDAMYWYRQDPGQGLRLIYYSQIVNDFQKGDIAEGYSVSREKKESFPLTVTSAQKNPTAFYLCASSNGRQGTPHEQYFGPGTRLTVT.

V and J are TRBV7-2 and TRBJ2-1; weak D call: TRBD2 (5 bases). Germline V CDR1 and CDR2: SGHTA, FQGNSA. Trimming cost V 7 bases and J 6 bases, with 19 bases left between them. This CDR3 region has 15 residues. The DNA for the CDR3 is TGTGCCAGCACCGGAGGCCGGGCACGGCGCAATGAGCAGTTCTTC. This codes for CASTGGRARRNEQFF.

This clone was picked up a small number of times. The V and J genes are TRBV29-1 and TRBJ2-1, with 8 positions matching TRBD1. The germline V gene encodes CDR1 SQVTM and CDR2 ANQGSEA. Trimming at V came to 4 bases and at J to 6 bases, leaving 11 bases not matched to a gene. The CDR3 length is 15 residues. The CDR3 DNA reads as TGCAGCGTTGTGTTCGACAGGGGACAAGCCAATGAGCAGTTCTTC. This encodes CSVVFDRGQANEQFF.

This clone was counted only a few times. This sequence joins TRBV5-1 and TRBJ1-1, with unresolved D. The length of the CDR3 is 14 residues. Trimming left V 4 bases short and J 1 base short, with 11 bases between. Germline lookup yields CDR1 SGHRS and CDR2 YFSETQ. The CDR3 sequence is CASSIIDKNTEAFF. Here the CDR3 DNA reads TGCGCCAGCAGCATTATTGACAAGAACACTGAAGCTTTCTTT.

This clone came up once. The DNA is omitted, as the CDR3 cannot be located on it reliably, and the CDR3 follows TCRdb's listing. The rearrangement uses TRBV6-5 and TRBJ2-5; TRBD1 is the table's D call, not checked against the DNA. The CDR3 is made up of 15 amino acids, end residues included. The germline CDR1 and CDR2 sequences are MNHEY and SVGAGI. CDR3 amino acids: CASSSSAGVQETQYF.

This clone was seen a single time. The chain links TRBV28 to TRBJ1-4, with D possibly matching TRBD1 (5 bases). This CDR3 contains 17 residues. The germline CDR1 and CDR2 sequences are MDHEN and SYDVKM. V was cut by 3 bases and J by 1 base, with 15 bases left in between. CDR3 sequence: CASSLYRQLRTNEKLFF. The CDR3 region has the DNA TGTGCCAGCAGTTTGTACAGACAGTTGCGAACTAATGAAAAACTGTTTTTT.